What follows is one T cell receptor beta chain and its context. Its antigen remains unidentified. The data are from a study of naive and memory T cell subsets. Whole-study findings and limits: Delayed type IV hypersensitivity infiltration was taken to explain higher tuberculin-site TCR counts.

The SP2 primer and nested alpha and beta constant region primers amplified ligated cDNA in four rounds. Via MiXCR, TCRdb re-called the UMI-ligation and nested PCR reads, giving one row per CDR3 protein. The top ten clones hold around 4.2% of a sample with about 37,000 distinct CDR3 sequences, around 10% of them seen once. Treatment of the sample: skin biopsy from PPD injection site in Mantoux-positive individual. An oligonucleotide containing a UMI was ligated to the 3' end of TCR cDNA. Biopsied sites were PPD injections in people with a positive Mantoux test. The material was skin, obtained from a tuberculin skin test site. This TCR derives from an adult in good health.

The CDR3 coding sequence is TGTGCCAGCAGTCCCCATTCACCAAACCAAGAGACCCAGTACTTC. Translated: CASSPHSPNQETQYF. The chain employs TRBV12-3 or TRBV12-4 and TRBJ2-5; D gene unclear. The CDR3 has 15 residues. The V end was cut by 5 bases, the J end by 0 bases, with 13 bases between.